This T cell receptor beta chain was documented in a study of blood T cell repertoires in COVID-19. Sequenced by immunoSEQ multiplex PCR; TCRdb stores in-frame clones only, minus some. The sample holds approximately 30,000 clones, around 90% seen once. V was clipped by 1 base and J by 4 bases, with 7 bases between them. Germline-derived CDR1 and CDR2 are LGHNA and YSLEER. The CDR3 is made up of 14 amino acids. V is TRBV4-3 and J is TRBJ2-2; D gene ambiguous. The TCR originated in a human donor in a cohort sampled during active COVID-19. The sample consisted of peripheral blood. The CDR3 region has the DNA TGCGCCAGCAGCCAAGGATCGAGCACCGGGGAGCTGTTTTTT. Translating it yields CASSQGSSTGELFF.